This is a list of T cell receptor beta chains from one sample in a study of T-cell memory formation after mild COVID-19. TCRdb re-called the 5' RACE reads through MiXCR, storing one row per CDR3 protein. Among about 400,000 distinct CDR3 sequences listed, 20% to 30% were seen once. Sequences were obtained from PBMCs or a T cell subset sorted from them (not recorded which). Every receptor here comes from an adult woman who had mild COVID-19 (a few samples of this study predate the infection). Cell type and time point are not known. Both conserved end residues are part of each CDR3. A D gene is named only where the DNA matches it firmly. Only part of the rows carry a size: once, few, many, or a class if the clone is expanded.

cdr3_nt	cdr3_aa	clone_size	cdr3_length	v_call	j_call	d_call
TGTGCCAGCAGCTTGGTCCAGGGTGGGAGTCAGCCCCAGCATTTT	CASSLVQGGSQPQHF	few	15	TRBV5-5	TRBJ1-5	-
TGTGCTAGCAGCCCTTCCGAGAGGCCCGGGGAGCTGTTTTTT	CASSPSERPGELFF	few	14	TRBV7-7	TRBJ2-2	-
TGCAGTGCTAGCGCTCAGGGGACCCAGTACTTC	CSASAQGTQYF	once	11	TRBV20-1	TRBJ2-5	-
TGTGCCAGCAGTTTTGGGACAGGGGTTGGCTACACCTTC	CASSFGTGVGYTF	-	13	TRBV12-3/TRBV12-4	TRBJ1-2	TRBD1
TGTGCCAGCAGTTCGACAGGGAGCGGCACCGGGGAGCTGTTTTTT	CASSSTGSGTGELFF	-	15	TRBV12-3/TRBV12-4	TRBJ2-2	TRBD1
TGCAGTGCTTGTCGGACACGCTCTAGCACAGATACGCAGTATTTT	CSACRTRSSTDTQYF	few	15	TRBV20-1	TRBJ2-3	-
TGCAGTGTCCTCTTAAGCTCCTACGAGCAGTACTTC	CSVLLSSYEQYF	many	12	TRBV20-1	TRBJ2-7	-
TGTGCCAGCAGCTTCCCGACTAGCGGGTCGGGTTTGAACTCCTACAATGAGCAGTTCTTC	CASSFPTSGSGLNSYNEQFF	-	20	TRBV7-2	TRBJ2-1	TRBD2
TGTGCCAGCAGCTTACTGGGGGCTTCGCTGAACACTGAAGCTTTCTTT	CASSLLGASLNTEAFF	-	16	TRBV7-8	TRBJ1-1	-
TGCGCCAGCAGCCAAGACCTCGGGAAAAACAGTGAGCAGTTCTTC	CASSQDLGKNSEQFF	-	15	TRBV4-1	TRBJ2-1	-
TGTGACATCAGTGAGCGGGAGCGTGACGGGGCCCAGTACTTC	CDISERERDGAQYF	-	14	TRBV10-3	TRBJ2-5	TRBD2
TGTGCCAGCAGCTTGAGGGGTGGGCCCCAGCATTTT	CASSLRGGPQHF	few	12	TRBV5-6	TRBJ1-5	-
TGTGCCAGCAGCCGAATTGGATACTACAATGAGCAGTTCTTC	CASSRIGYYNEQFF	few	14	TRBV6-5	TRBJ2-1	-
TGTGCCAGCAGTTTAGGTGGGACAGGGGGTCGCGAGCAGTACTTC	CASSLGGTGGREQYF	few	15	TRBV12-3/TRBV12-4	TRBJ2-7	TRBD1